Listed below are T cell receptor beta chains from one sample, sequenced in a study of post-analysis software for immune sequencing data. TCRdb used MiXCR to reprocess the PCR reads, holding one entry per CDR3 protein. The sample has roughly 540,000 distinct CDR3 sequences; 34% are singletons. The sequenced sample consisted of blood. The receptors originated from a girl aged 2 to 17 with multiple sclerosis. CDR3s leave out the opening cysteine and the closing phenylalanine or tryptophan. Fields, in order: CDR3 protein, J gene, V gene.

SARWGTGEGYT,TRBJ1-2,TRBV20-1
ASSPRTGPSGANVLT,TRBJ2-6,TRBV7-6
ASSFHRPFDRPKGLNTEAF,TRBJ1-1,TRBV11-1
ASMVGKGLSTDTQY,TRBJ2-3,TRBV5-1
ASSPGGTGYQPQH,TRBJ1-5,TRBV5-5
ASTVADNSPLH,TRBJ1-6,TRBV28
ASRRTSGGEVISLAKNIQY,TRBJ2-4,TRBV19
AIRGSLLRDSPLH,TRBJ1-6,TRBV10-3
ASNARTGVYGYT,TRBJ1-2,TRBV19
ASSLFSGGARQETQY,TRBJ2-5,TRBV12-3/TRBV12-4
SARGDRDSYEQY,TRBJ2-7,TRBV20-1
SARTGQRSTDTQY,TRBJ2-3,TRBV20-1
ASSSSSGSDTQY,TRBJ2-3,TRBV12-3/TRBV12-4
ASSAKPGQGARSSTDTQY,TRBJ2-3,TRBV19
ASSPRQAFGYGYT,TRBJ1-2,TRBV3-1
ASTEGLAGDTQY,TRBJ2-3,TRBV10-2
SAQSVQGDYGYT,TRBJ1-2,TRBV20-1
ASSPAGGSGANVLT,TRBJ2-6,TRBV28
ASSPLSGSEQY,TRBJ2-7,TRBV18
ASSFRTAWDNEQF,TRBJ2-1,TRBV5-1
SAILTGYTDTQY,TRBJ2-3,TRBV20-1
ASSLVASGGARTDTQY,TRBJ2-3,TRBV11-2
ASRGGGTTDTQY,TRBJ2-3,TRBV2
ASSVLAGPNEQF,TRBJ2-1,TRBV6-1
ASRRTVGETQY,TRBJ2-5,TRBV6-5
ASSQVQGNSYEQY,TRBJ2-7,TRBV4-1
ASSFQGEEQY,TRBJ2-7,TRBV5-1
ASSKARLRTATNEKLF,TRBJ1-4,TRBV21-1
SVARHGYGDRYEQY,TRBJ2-7,TRBV29-1
ASSPDPPNQPQH,TRBJ1-5,TRBV2
ASSKVGDNMSYEQY,TRBJ2-7,TRBV21-1
ASRPGRTTDTQY,TRBJ2-3,TRBV5-1
SARGDRGRVYNSGYT,TRBJ1-2,TRBV20-1
ASSYGRGRGSRQF,TRBJ2-1,TRBV6-5
SVERAGDYGYT,TRBJ1-2,TRBV29-1
SVVLPRSIYEQY,TRBJ2-7,TRBV29-1
ASSRLEAAFYNEQF,TRBJ2-1,TRBV14
ASGLAGTGVYNEQF,TRBJ2-1,TRBV12-5
AIKSWTPGTSVPDTQY,TRBJ2-3,TRBV10-3
SAPILAGVTDTQY,TRBJ2-3,TRBV20-1
ASSSAISGSEQF,TRBJ2-1,TRBV5-4
ASSESPGHRQETQY,TRBJ2-5,TRBV9
ASTRWGARENIQY,NA,TRBV5-1
ASSGRGTFQETQY,TRBJ2-5,TRBV9